This T cell receptor (beta chain) was sequenced for a study of T cell responses to AZD1222 COVID-19 vaccine. Study-wide results and caveats: Among vaccine-associated CD4 TCRs, coverage spanned spike, with dominance at 160-218 and 743-854. Mostly white British, mostly female donors; authors suggested clonal diversity may be underestimated. Spike-specific TCR depth and breadth grew after two AZD1222 doses.

For this clone: Its specificity is not known.

Profiled with immunoSEQ multiplex PCR; TCRdb holds only in-frame clones, not every one. The profile shows more than 150,000 clones, 94% of them singletons. The receptor comes from an adult who received the AZD1222 COVID-19 vaccine. Sequenced material: peripheral blood, taken 28 days after the second AZD1222 dose.

Here the CDR3 reads CASQPTPGRQETQYF. The DNA of the CDR3 is TGCGCCAGCCAACCCACCCCGGGCCGCCAAGAGACCCAGTACTTC. The genes are TRBV4-1 and TRBJ2-5, with D uncertain. This CDR3 is built from 15 residues. The germline gives CDR1 MGHRA, CDR2 YSYEKL. V lost 8 bases to trimming and J lost 1 base, with 17 bases between them.